A single sample gave rise to the 26 T cell receptor beta chains below, sequenced in a study of shared clonotypes between healthy human individuals. TCRdb's copy holds only in-frame clones and misses some; the assay was immunoSEQ multiplex PCR. The repertoire holds about 1 million clones, with more than 60% as singletons. What was sequenced was memory CD4+ T cells sorted from blood. Sample subset: CD45RA-negative fraction. The receptors here all came from a man in his late teens or twenties in good health.

The rearrangement joins TRBV7-9 to TRBJ2-1; no definite D call. Germline V CDR1 and CDR2: SEHNR, FQNEAQ (reference sequence). This CDR3 comprises 11 residues. Trimming took off 3 bases at V and 8 bases at J, with 5 bases between the two ends. The CDR3 region has the DNA TGTGCCAGCAGCTTTTCTTATGAGCAGTTCTTC. It yields the protein CASSFSYEQFF. The full variable domain, with the rest looked up from reference TRBV7-9 and TRBJ2-1, is DTGVSQNPRHKITKRGQNVTFRCDPISEHNRLYWYRQTLGQGPEFLTYFQNEAQLEKSRLLSDRFSAERPKGSFSTLEIQRTEQGDSAMYLCASSFSYEQFFGPGTRLTVL.

DNA of the CDR3: TGTGCCAGCTCACCACCGGGACGGAGTATTCAAGAGACCCAGTACTTC. As protein: CASSPPGRSIQETQYF. The chain combines TRBV18 with TRBJ2-5; perhaps D is TRBD1 or TRBD2 (5 bases each). V was trimmed by 0 bases and J by 2 bases, leaving 13 bases between them. Per the germline V gene, CDR1 is KGHSH and CDR2 is LQKENI. This CDR3 has 16 residues.

The chain recombines TRBV9 with TRBJ2-1, with 11 bases aligning to TRBD2. CDR1 is SGDLS and CDR2 is YYNGEE in the germline V gene. CDR3 length: 15 amino acids. V lost 5 bases and J lost 2; bases outside the gene matches: 3. This CDR3 is CASSFSGGAYNEQFF. In nucleotides, the CDR3 is TGTGCCAGCAGTTTTAGCGGGGGGGCCTACAATGAGCAGTTCTTC.

The chain couples TRBV10-2 to TRBJ1-1, with D maybe TRBD1 (5 bases). This CDR3 comprises 13 residues. Trimming removed 4 bases from V and 6 bases from J, with 12 bases in between. The germline V gene encodes CDR1 WSHSY and CDR2 SAAADI. The CDR3 reads CASSGGGGAEAFF. DNA of the CDR3: TGCGCCAGCAGTGGGGGCGGTGGGGCTGAAGCTTTCTTT.

In this sample, this clone turned up a few times. Sequence at one end of the junction differs from germline and may be a read error. The chain has TRBV18 and TRBJ2-7; 8 nucleotides agree with TRBD1. The CDR3 has 14 amino acids. Germline V gene data show CDR1 as KGHSH and CDR2 as LQKENI. This CDR3 reads CASSAGQGSSEQYF. CDR3 sequence (DNA): TGTGCCAGCTCAGCCGGACAGGGATCCTCCGAGCAGTACTTC.

V and J are TRBV25-1 and TRBJ2-5; the match to TRBD2 covers 9 bases. J lost 7 bases, V lost 2 bases, and 14 bases had no gene match. This CDR3 spans 17 amino acids. The germline V gene has CDR1 MGHDK and CDR2 SYGVNS. The CDR3 coding sequence is TGTGCCAGCAGTGAAAGCGGGAGGCGGGGACAGTATGTGACCCAGTACTTC. Its protein product is CASSESGRRGQYVTQYF. The full variable domain, rest sourced from reference TRBV25-1 and TRBJ2-5, is EADIYQTPRYLVIGTGKKITLECSQTMGHDKMYWYQQDPGMELHLIHYSYGVNSTEKGDLSSESTVSRIRTEHFPLTLESARPSHTSQYLCASSESGRRGQYVTQYFGPGTRLLVL.

This chain connects TRBV5-1 to TRBJ2-3; D call uncertain. The V gene's germline CDR1 is SGHRS and CDR2 YFSETQ. The CDR3 contains 15 residues. Deletions cut 2 bases from V and 0 bases from J, with 10 bases between. The CDR3 loop reads CASSFRVKSTDTQYF. DNA for the CDR3: TGCGCCAGCAGCTTTAGGGTGAAAAGCACAGATACGCAGTATTTT.

This chain links TRBV4-3 with TRBJ1-3; the D is unclear. Between the trimmed V and J ends, which lost 0 bases and 2 bases, there was a span of 8 bases. This CDR3 contains 15 residues. Germline CDR1 and CDR2: LGHNA and YSLEER. CDR3 bases: TGCGCCAGCAGCCAAGAATCTCATACTGGAAACACCATATATTTT. This sequence encodes CASSQESHTGNTIYF.

In nucleotides, the CDR3 is TGTGCCAGCAGCTTGGAGGACCGCTCCCAGTACTTC. As protein: CASSLEDRSQYF. The V gene is TRBV7-2, the J gene TRBJ2-5; the D gene is possibly TRBD2 (5 bases). Germline V gene sequence: CDR1 SGHTA, CDR2 FQGNSA. The CDR3 is 12 amino acids. With 3 bases removed from V and 9 bases from J, the gap between germline ends came to 11 bases.

The J gene is TRBJ2-1, the V gene TRBV6-5; D unclear. The V end was cut by 5 bases, the J end by 2 bases, with 7 bases between. The CDR3 runs 13 residues. Per germline, CDR1 MNHEY and CDR2 SVGAGI. The CDR3 DNA follows: TGTGCCAGCAGTCGGAACACCTACAATGAGCAGTTCTTC. Amino acid sequence: CASSRNTYNEQFF.

The chain couples TRBV19 to TRBJ2-7, with D maybe TRBD2 (6 bases). The V gene lost 8 bases and the J gene lost 6 bases, with 17 bases spanning the gap. Germline V gives CDR1 LNHDA, CDR2 SQIVND (reference sequence). The CDR3 has 13 residues. Written as DNA, the CDR3 is TGTGCCAGTGGCTCGACTAGGTCGGGCGAGCAGTACTTC. Residues: CASGSTRSGEQYF.

The gene calls are TRBV11-2 and TRBJ1-1, with a weak D call TRBD1 (5 bases). Trimming left V 0 bases short and J 10 bases short, with 9 bases between. The CDR3 has 12 amino acids. CDR1 SGHAT and CDR2 FQNNGV come from the germline V gene. Here the CDR3 DNA reads TGTGCCAGCAGCTTAGAGTGGGGGGGAGCTTTCTTT. Translated, it gives CASSLEWGGAFF.

The chain combines TRBV2 with TRBJ2-5; D may be TRBD1 (5 bases). CDR1 SNHLY and CDR2 FYNNEI come from the germline V gene. There are 14 residues in the CDR3. Deletions cut 7 bases from V and 2 bases from J, with 14 bases between. The CDR3 nucleotides read TGTGCCAGCAATCAGGAGACAGTGCAAGAGACCCAGTACTTC. Its translation: CASNQETVQETQYF.

This clone showed up just once. The chain couples TRBV5-1 to TRBJ2-4; D may match TRBD1 or TRBD2 (5 bases each). This CDR3 spans 14 amino acids. Between the trimmed V and J ends, which lost 2 bases and 6 bases, there was a span of 12 bases. The germline CDR1 and CDR2 sequences are SGHRS and YFSETQ. The CDR3 reads CASSFGAAGNIQYF. CDR3 coding DNA: TGCGCCAGCAGCTTTGGGGCCGCGGGAAACATTCAGTACTTC.

The rearrangement uses TRBV7-2 and TRBJ1-6; a possible D gene is TRBD1 (5 bases). The length of the CDR3 is 16 residues. Trimming shortened V by 5 bases and J by 9 bases, and 20 bases separated the two germline ends. Germline V lookup: CDR1 SGHTA, CDR2 FQGNSA. The chain's CDR3 is CASSPPMGERVSPLHF. In nucleotides, the CDR3 is TGTGCCAGCAGCCCGCCTATGGGGGAAAGAGTTTCACCCCTCCACTTT.

The sample holds a few counts of this clone. For the CDR3, the DNA is TGTGCCAGTAGTATAACCCGTGCTGTAGGCTACACCTTC. Encoded protein: CASSITRAVGYTF. The J gene is TRBJ1-2, the V gene TRBV19; no firm D call. Per germline, CDR1 LNHDA and CDR2 SQIVND (reference sequence). The germline V and J ends were trimmed by 2 bases and 8 bases, with 12 bases remaining between them. The CDR3 contains 13 residues.

The genes are TRBV5-4 and TRBJ2-5; D is ambiguous. Trimming took off 0 bases at V and 5 bases at J, with 11 bases between the two ends. This CDR3 comprises 14 residues. Germline V gene data show CDR1 as SGHNT and CDR2 as YYREEE (reference sequence). CDR3 nucleotide sequence: TGTGCCAGCAGCTTGGAGACCCTAGGCGAGACCCAGTACTTC. Its translation: CASSLETLGETQYF.

The J gene is TRBJ2-5, the V gene TRBV6-5; 7 bases match TRBD1. The DNA end favors TRBJ2-7, so the J call may be wrong. The CDR3 covers 12 residues. Germline loops: CDR1 MNHEY, CDR2 SVGAGI. The CDR3 DNA sequence: TGTGCCAGCAGCCAACAGGGGTACGAGCAGTACTTC. Translating gives CASSQQGYEQYF.

This chain uses TRBV18 with TRBJ1-2; unclear D gene. V was cut by 2 bases and J by 2 bases, with 12 bases left in between. The CDR3 runs 15 residues. Germline assignment: CDR1 KGHSH and CDR2 LQKENI. CDR3: CASSPGAGLNYGYTF. CDR3 nucleotide sequence: TGTGCCAGCTCACCAGGTGCAGGTCTAAACTATGGCTACACCTTC. The entire variable domain, with the rest obtained from reference TRBV18 and TRBJ1-2, is as follows: NAGVMQNPRHLVRRRGQEARLRCSPMKGHSHVYWYRQLPEEGLKFMVYLQKENIIDESGMPKERFSAEFPKEGPSILRIQQVVRGDSAAYFCASSPGAGLNYGYTFGSGTRLTVV.

This clone was seen a handful of times. The CDR3 DNA reads TGTGCCACCAGCAGAATTGGGTCTGGAAACACCATATATTTT. Its translation is CATSRIGSGNTIYF. This chain joins TRBV15 and TRBJ1-3, with D unresolved. The V end lost 2 bases, the J end lost 1 base, and 6 bases lay between the germline ends. This CDR3 has 14 residues. In germline, CDR1 is LNHNV, CDR2 YYDKDF (reference sequence). The whole variable domain, filled in from reference TRBV15 and TRBJ1-3, reads DAMVIQNPRYQVTQFGKPVTLSCSQTLNHNVMYWYQQKSSQAPKLLFHYYDKDFNNEADTPDNFQSRRPNTSFCFLDIRSPGLGDTAMYLCATSRIGSGNTIYFGEGSWLTVV.

The genes are TRBV29-1 and TRBJ2-5; weak D call: TRBD1 (6 bases). CDR1 is SQVTM and CDR2 is ANQGSEA in the germline V gene. V lost 4 bases and J lost 3, with 18 bases in between. This CDR3 contains 15 residues. The CDR3 nucleotides read TGCAGCGTTGCTCTGACAGGCCAATCGAAAGAGACCCAGTACTTC. The encoded protein is CSVALTGQSKETQYF.

This clone has ten or more counts. The chain joins TRBV5-4 to TRBJ2-7, with D perhaps matching TRBD1 (6 bases). The CDR3 has 12 residues. CDR1 is SGHNT and CDR2 is YYREEE in the germline V gene (reference sequence). With 4 bases removed from V and 4 bases from J, the gap between germline ends came to 9 bases. The CDR3 protein is CASSNTGYEQYF. DNA of the CDR3: TGTGCCAGCAGCAACACAGGGTACGAGCAGTACTTC.

A single count supports this clone. The chain has TRBV2 and TRBJ2-5, with 8 bases aligning to TRBD2. CDR1 and CDR2 from the germline V gene are SNHLY and FYNNEI. V shed 2 bases and J 5 bases; nucleotides not matched to a gene: 4. The CDR3 is 14 residues long. CDR3 coding DNA: TGTGCCAGCAGTGAACAGGGCGGGGGGGAGACCCAGTACTTC. Residues: CASSEQGGGETQYF.

Note on this clone: The sample carries other DNA sequences with the same CDR3. This chain joins TRBV28 and TRBJ1-2, with 7 bases fitting TRBD1. This CDR3 is 13 amino acids long. Per the germline V gene, CDR1 is MDHEN and CDR2 is SYDVKM. Trimming cost V 5 bases and J 5 bases; bases outside gene matches: 5. CDR3 sequence: CASSLQGGYGYTF. In DNA, the CDR3 is TGTGCCAGCAGTCTCCAGGGGGGGTATGGCTACACCTTC.

Comment on this clone: The sample carries other DNA sequences with the same CDR3. The gene calls are TRBV5-1 and TRBJ1-4; TRBD1 matches 9 bases. CDR1 and CDR2 from the germline V gene are SGHRS and YFSETQ. The length of the CDR3 is 14 residues. V trimming: 5 bases; J trimming: 3 bases; junction bases outside the gene matches: 2. CDR3 loop: CASSTGGSNEKLFF. CDR3 in DNA: TGCGCCAGCAGTACAGGGGGCTCTAATGAAAAACTGTTTTTT.

This clone turned up a few times. The chain links TRBV6-6 to TRBJ1-6; 7 bases fit TRBD1. The CDR3 spans 14 residues. Germline CDR1 is MNHNY and CDR2 is SVGAGI (reference sequence). The V and J ends lost 10 bases and 5 bases, in that order; junction bases with no gene match: 8. The CDR3 sequence: CATRTGGDNSPLHF. The DNA of the CDR3 is TGTGCCACCCGGACAGGTGGCGATAATTCACCCCTCCACTTT.